This entry lists 27 T cell receptor beta chains sequenced from one sample in a study of post-analysis software for immune sequencing data. Which antigens these TCRs recognize remains unknown. Prepared libraries of TCR beta cDNA carried unique molecular identifiers. TCRdb called the PCR reads again in MiXCR, with one record for every CDR3 protein. The table shows about 430,000 distinct CDR3 sequences, with about 39% occurring only once. Broader study findings: TRBV5-6, TRBV5-1 and TRBV20-1 belonged to a set of five TRBV segments that were more frequent in patients than controls.

Sequences were obtained from blood. Receptors originate from a girl aged 2 to 10 with multiple sclerosis.

This clonotype came up many times. This chain joins TRBV29-1 and TRBJ2-7; either TRBD1 or TRBD2 may fit D (5 bases each). Germline V gene sequence: CDR1 SQVTM, CDR2 ANQGSEA. The CDR3 totals 13 residues. Trimming cost V 3 bases and J 2 bases, with 11 bases left between them. This chain's CDR3 is CSVDGGSPYEQYF. The CDR3 DNA sequence: TGCAGCGTTGATGGGGGATCTCCCTACGAGCAGTACTTC.

In DNA form, the CDR3 reads TGCAGTGCTAGGACTAGCGAGGGCTCCTACAATGAGCAGTTCTTC. Translated, it gives CSARTSEGSYNEQFF. The chain links TRBV20-1 to TRBJ2-1, with 8 bases lining up with TRBD2. This CDR3 is built from 15 residues. Trimming took 3 bases from V and 0 from J; bases not matched to a gene: 4. Germline V lookup: CDR1 DFQATT, CDR2 SNEGSKA (reference sequence).

Notes on this clonotype: One end of the junction varies from germline; a read error may be responsible. The chain couples TRBV20-1 to TRBJ1-5; D not resolved. The CDR3 is 13 amino acids. Germline values: CDR1 DFQATT, CDR2 SNEGSKA (reference sequence). In DNA, the CDR3 is TGCAGTGCTAGAAGCACAACAGCTCAGCCCCGGCATTTT. Translating gives CSARSTTAQPRHF.

This clonotype was seen more than once but under ten times. The CDR3 sequence: CASSLAPGGNEQFF. The CDR3 DNA is TGCGCCAGCAGCTTGGCGCCGGGAGGCAATGAGCAGTTCTTC. The chain employs TRBV5-1 and TRBJ2-1; 7 bases are shared with TRBD2. The V segment lost 0 bases and the J segment 6 bases; nucleotides outside the gene matches: 3. Germline V gene sequence: CDR1 SGHRS, CDR2 YFSETQ. This CDR3 has 14 residues.

The V call is TRBV10-3, the J call TRBJ1-4; 8 bases fit TRBD1. The CDR3 contains 15 residues. Germline trimming cut 10 bases from V and 3 bases from J; bases unmatched to any gene: 10. Per the germline V gene, CDR1 is ENHRY and CDR2 is SYGVKD. The CDR3 region has the DNA TGTGCCACCACGGACGCAGGGGGCCCTAATGAAAAACTGTTTTTT. Translating it yields CATTDAGGPNEKLFF.

This chain joins TRBV6-5 and TRBJ1-4, with D perhaps matching TRBD1 (6 bases). This CDR3 spans 15 amino acids. V lost 4 bases, J lost 4 bases, and 13 bases lay in between. Germline V CDR1 and CDR2: MNHEY, SVGAGI. This chain's CDR3 is CASSSGGGLNEKLFF. The CDR3 DNA reads as TGTGCCAGCAGTTCCGGCGGGGGCCTTAATGAAAAACTGTTTTTT.

The chain recombines TRBV7-9 with TRBJ2-7, with 14 bases fitting TRBD2. This CDR3 is built from 19 residues. V gave up 4 bases and J gave up 7 bases; unmatched junction bases: 18. Germline values: CDR1 SEHNR, CDR2 FQNEAQ (reference sequence). The CDR3 DNA sequence: TGTGCCAGCAGCTCCCGGACTAGCGGGGGGTTTAGCTCCTACAATGAGCAGTACTTC. It yields the protein CASSSRTSGGFSSYNEQYF.

This clonotype is a singleton in its sample. One end of the junction fails to match germline, which may point to a read error. CDR3 in DNA: TGTGCTAGCAGCTCCGCTAGCGGGAGATCTCCCAACAATGAGCAGTTCTTC. Translating gives CASSSASGRSPNNEQFF. This rearrangement joins TRBV7-7 to TRBJ2-1, with TRBD2 identical over 10 bases. Germline CDR1 reads SSHAT; CDR2 reads FNYEAQ (reference sequence). The CDR3 is 17 amino acids.

The chain recombines TRBV6-1 with TRBJ2-7; 8 bases map to TRBD2. Germline CDR1 is MNHNS and CDR2 is SASEGT. The CDR3 runs 15 residues. With 5 bases clipped from V and 2 bases from J, the junction kept 8 bases outside the gene matches. The CDR3 DNA reads TGTGCCAGCAGTCCCCGCGGGGGGAGCGCCTACGAGCAGTACTTC. Translated: CASSPRGGSAYEQYF.

This clonotype came up a few times. V gene TRBV7-8 combines with J gene TRBJ1-1; D uncertain. Trimming pared 5 bases from V and 5 bases from J, leaving 18 bases between. The CDR3 loop spans 15 amino acids. From germline, CDR1 is SGHVS and CDR2 FQNEAQ. As DNA, the CDR3 is TGTGCCAGCAGCGCGGCGACTCGGTTCGGGACTGAAGCTTTCTTT. This gives the protein CASSAATRFGTEAFF.

The rearrangement joins TRBV6-6 to TRBJ2-3; 12 bases agree with TRBD1. Trimming at V came to 6 bases and at J to 4 bases, leaving 8 bases not matched to a gene. In germline, CDR1 is MNHNY, CDR2 SVGAGI (reference sequence). The length of the CDR3 is 16 residues. The CDR3 reads CASRGWDRGLPDTQYF. In nucleotides, the CDR3 is TGTGCCAGCAGGGGTTGGGACAGGGGGCTTCCAGATACGCAGTATTTT.

This clonotype was seen at least ten times. The chain combines TRBV4-1 with TRBJ2-5; TRBD2 agrees at 7 bases. This CDR3 is 16 amino acids long. The germline V gene encodes CDR1 MGHRA and CDR2 YSYEKL. With V trimmed by 2 bases and J by 2 bases, 8 bases remained unmatched. Here the CDR3 DNA reads TGCGCCAGCAGCCAAATCAGCGGGGCGACACAAGAGACCCAGTACTTC. This translates into CASSQISGATQETQYF.

This chain joins TRBV6-6 and TRBJ2-4; 13 nucleotides agree with TRBD2. The length of the CDR3 is 16 residues. Germline-derived CDR1 and CDR2 are MNHNY and SVGAGI (reference sequence). The junction had 8 bases not matched to a gene; V was cut back by 5 bases and J by 7 bases. CDR3 loop: CASSRGLAGPGNIQYF. The CDR3 bases are TGTGCCAGCAGTCGGGGACTAGCGGGGCCAGGGAACATTCAGTACTTC.

The V gene is TRBV28, the J gene TRBJ2-7; D might be TRBD1 (5 bases). V was trimmed by 5 bases and J by 3 bases, leaving 14 bases between them. CDR1 is MDHEN, CDR2 SYDVKM, per germline. The CDR3 extends over 14 amino acids. The CDR3 sequence is CASSPQDGIYEQYF. The DNA for the CDR3 is TGTGCCAGCAGTCCACAGGACGGAATCTACGAGCAGTACTTC.

The chain couples TRBV12-3 or TRBV12-4 to TRBJ2-5; 8 bases match TRBD2. The CDR3 sequence is 17 residues long. Unmatched junction bases numbered 16, after V lost 5 bases and J lost 5 bases. The CDR3 bases are TGTGCCAGCAGTGGCGGGAAGGGACTAGGGCGGTTGGAGACCCAGTACTTC. Protein: CASSGGKGLGRLETQYF.

This chain joins TRBV5-1 and TRBJ2-4; tentative D call: TRBD2 (7 bases). This CDR3 has 16 residues. Trimming shortened V by 2 bases and J by 0 bases, and 12 bases separated the two germline ends. Germline CDR1 SGHRS, CDR2 YFSETQ. Written as DNA, the CDR3 is TGCGCCAGCAGCTTTAGGGGGGGCCTAGCCAAAAACATTCAGTACTTC. Translation gives CASSFRGGLAKNIQYF.

Notes on this clonotype: A junction end diverges from the germline sequence, so it may reflect a read error. The V gene is TRBV20-1, the J gene TRBJ1-5; unclear D gene. Germline V CDR1 and CDR2: DFQATT, SNEGSKA (reference sequence). The CDR3 runs to 12 residues. The CDR3: CGANRLEQPQHF. CDR3 DNA: TGCGGTGCTAATCGGTTGGAACAGCCCCAGCATTTT.

The rearrangement uses TRBV7-3 and TRBJ2-1; the match to TRBD1 covers 10 bases. CDR1 SGHTA and CDR2 FQGTGA come from the germline V gene. The CDR3 contains 14 residues. V was clipped by 5 bases and J by 5 bases; unmatched bases: 3. Here the CDR3 reads CASSIDRGHNEQFF. The CDR3 coding sequence is TGTGCCAGCAGCATCGACAGGGGGCACAATGAGCAGTTCTTC.

The genes are TRBV24-1 and TRBJ2-5; D possibly corresponds to TRBD1 (5 bases). Germline loops: CDR1 KGHDR, CDR2 SFDVKD. V was cut by 1 base and J by 1 base, with 9 bases left in between. The CDR3 spans 15 residues. The CDR3 reads CATSDFSRGQETQYF. CDR3 coding DNA: TGTGCCACCAGTGATTTCTCAAGGGGCCAAGAGACCCAGTACTTC.

The rearrangement joins TRBV18 to TRBJ2-1; 12 bases are shared with TRBD1. The V and J ends lost 2 bases and 6 bases, in that order; junction bases with no gene match: 2. CDR1 is KGHSH, CDR2 LQKENI, per germline. CDR3 length equals 15 residues. The CDR3 loop reads CASSPRDRGLNEQFF. CDR3 DNA: TGTGCCAGCTCACCAAGGGACAGGGGGCTCAATGAGCAGTTCTTC.

There are a few counts of this clonotype. The chain joins TRBV5-6 to TRBJ1-5; D perhaps matches TRBD1 (5 bases). The CDR3 runs to 15 residues. Germline V gene data show CDR1 as SGHDT and CDR2 as YYEEEE. The V gene lost 0 bases and the J gene lost 3 bases, with 10 bases spanning the gap. CDR3 bases: TGTGCCAGCAGCTTGGGGCACAGGTCCAATCAGCCCCAGCATTTT. The encoded protein is CASSLGHRSNQPQHF.

This clonotype has more than one count but fewer than ten. V is TRBV5-5 and J is TRBJ1-1; D not resolved. The CDR3 totals 11 residues. Per germline, CDR1 SGHKS and CDR2 YYEKEE (reference sequence). V gave up 2 bases and J gave up 10 bases, with 9 bases separating them. CDR3 nucleotides: TGTGCCAGCAGCTTACCGGGAGGAGCTTTCTTT. It encodes CASSLPGGAFF.

This clonotype was observed at least ten times. The chain uses TRBV29-1 and TRBJ2-5, with 11 bases lining up with TRBD2. J lost 5 bases, V lost 7 bases, and 3 bases had no gene match. This CDR3 spans 12 amino acids. Germline CDR1 and CDR2: SQVTM and ANQGSEA. CDR3 in DNA: TGCAGCGGTAGCGGGGGGGTGGAGACCCAGTACTTC. It yields the protein CSGSGGVETQYF.

The rearrangement uses TRBV28 and TRBJ1-6; tentative D call: TRBD1 (6 bases). V lost 5 bases and J 10 bases, leaving 18 bases between the germline ends. The CDR3 consists of 15 residues. CDR1 is MDHEN, CDR2 SYDVKM, per germline. CDR3 region: CASSPSPQGPSPLHF. Written as DNA, the CDR3 is TGTGCCAGCAGTCCCTCCCCCCAGGGGCCATCACCCCTCCACTTT.

This chain links TRBV7-9 with TRBJ2-7; 7 nucleotides align to TRBD2. After removal of 5 bases from V and 3 bases from J, the junction contained 13 bases not matched to a gene. CDR1 and CDR2 from the germline V gene are SEHNR and FQNEAQ (reference sequence). The CDR3 contains 16 residues. This CDR3 is CASSPAAGPVFYEQYF. The CDR3 region has the DNA TGTGCCAGCAGCCCAGCAGCGGGGCCGGTGTTCTACGAGCAGTACTTC. The full variable domain, in which reference TRBV7-9 and TRBJ2-7 provide the parts outside the CDR3, is DTGVSQNPRHKITKRGQNVTFRCDPISEHNRLYWYRQTLGQGPEFLTYFQNEAQLEKSRLLSDRFSAERPKGSFSTLEIQRTEQGDSAMYLCASSPAAGPVFYEQYFGPGTRLTVT.

The gene calls are TRBV20-1 and TRBJ1-2; maybe TRBD1 (5 bases). Germline-derived CDR1 and CDR2 are DFQATT and SNEGSKA (reference sequence). Trimming took off 6 bases at V and 5 bases at J, with 10 bases between the two ends. CDR3 length equals 11 residues. CDR3 loop: CSAWGEYGYTF. In DNA, the CDR3 is TGCAGTGCCTGGGGGGAGTATGGCTACACCTTC.

There are many counts of this clonotype. The chain has TRBV15 and TRBJ2-5, with 8 bases matching TRBD2. The CDR3 runs 14 residues. After removal of 4 bases from V and 11 bases from J, the junction contained 12 bases not matched to a gene. Germline V gives CDR1 LNHNV, CDR2 YYDKDF (reference sequence). The CDR3 bases are TGTGCCACCAGCACCACTAGCGGACCGAGGGAACAGTACTTC. It yields the protein CATSTTSGPREQYF.